The 18 T cell receptor beta chains reported below all come from one sample, sequenced in a study of T cell responses to AZD1222 COVID-19 vaccine. Assay: immunoSEQ multiplex PCR; the TCRdb copy retains only in-frame clones and omits some. This table has roughly 100,000 clones, approximately 89% appearing once. The starting material was peripheral blood, obtained 28 days after the second dose of the MenACWY control vaccine. These receptors came from an adult who received the MenACWY meningococcal vaccine as a control.

The CDR3 loop reads CASTDNGRALTGELFF. The CDR3 DNA follows: TGTGCCAGCACCGATAACGGGCGGGCGCTCACCGGGGAGCTGTTTTTT. This chain connects TRBV5-4 to TRBJ2-2; tentatively, D is TRBD2 (5 bases). V was cut by 6 bases and J by 4 bases, with 19 bases left in between. Germline CDR1 reads SGHNT; CDR2 reads YYREEE (reference sequence). The CDR3 totals 16 residues.

This rearrangement joins TRBV29-1 to TRBJ2-7, with D tentatively TRBD1 or TRBD2 (5 bases each). The CDR3 has 14 residues. CDR1 is SQVTM and CDR2 is ANQGSEA in the germline V gene. With 6 bases removed from V and 1 base from J, the gap between germline ends came to 16 bases. CDR3 coding DNA: TGCAGCGTAGGGGAGAAAGGGGTTTCCTACGAGCAGTACTTC. Translating it yields CSVGEKGVSYEQYF.

As regards this clone: This same CDR3 is encoded by further DNA sequences in the sample. CDR3 nucleotides: TGCGCCAGCAGCTTGCAGCAGGTGGGGACAGATACGCAGTATTTT. Translating it yields CASSLQQVGTDTQYF. This chain uses TRBV5-1 with TRBJ2-3; D uncertain. The germline V and J ends were trimmed by 1 base and 3 bases, with 12 bases remaining between them. CDR3 length equals 15 residues. Per the germline V gene, CDR1 is SGHRS and CDR2 is YFSETQ.

The J gene is TRBJ2-3, the V gene TRBV9; the match to TRBD2 covers 8 bases. V was pared by 4 bases and J by 6 bases, with 7 bases of the junction left unmatched. This CDR3 is built from 14 residues. Per germline, CDR1 SGDLS and CDR2 YYNGEE. CDR3 bases: TGTGCCAGCAGCTCGGGACTAGTTTCCGATACGCAGTATTTT. Amino acid sequence: CASSSGLVSDTQYF. The full variable domain, with the rest looked up from reference TRBV9 and TRBJ2-3, is DSGVTQTPKHLITATGQRVTLRCSPRSGDLSVYWYQQSLDQGLQFLIQYYNGEERAKGNILERFSAQQFPDLHSELNLSSLELGDSALYFCASSSGLVSDTQYFGPGTRLTVL.

This clone occurred once. The chain carries TRBV9 and TRBJ2-5, with D perhaps TRBD1 (6 bases). The ends were cut back, 4 bases at V and 5 bases at J, with 18 bases in the middle. Germline CDR1 reads SGDLS; CDR2 reads YYNGEE. This CDR3 is built from 15 residues. The CDR3 protein is CASSPTHGRGETQYF. The CDR3, as DNA: TGTGCCAGCAGCCCGACGCATGGTAGGGGGGAGACCCAGTACTTC.

The chain employs TRBV27 and TRBJ1-2, with 10 nucleotides matching TRBD1. Germline V lookup: CDR1 MNHEY, CDR2 SMNVEV (reference sequence). The CDR3 is 15 amino acids. With 5 bases clipped from V and 5 bases from J, the junction kept 8 bases outside the gene matches. The DNA for the CDR3 is TGTGCCAGCAGTCGGACAGGGGGAAAAATATATGGCTACACCTTC. This gives the protein CASSRTGGKIYGYTF.

The sample holds one count of this clone. V gene TRBV28 combines with J gene TRBJ1-5, with 7 bases that match TRBD1. This CDR3 region has 15 residues. With V trimmed by 6 bases and J by 1 base, 6 bases remained unmatched. Germline assignment: CDR1 MDHEN and CDR2 SYDVKM. CDR3 loop: CASRRRDSSNQPQHF. The CDR3 nucleotides read TGTGCCAGCAGGCGGAGGGACAGCAGCAATCAGCCCCAGCATTTT.

The gene calls are TRBV6-5 and TRBJ2-2; D may be TRBD1 (5 bases). CDR1 MNHEY and CDR2 SVGAGI come from the germline V gene. V was cut by 8 bases and J by 2 bases, with 9 bases left in between. The CDR3 covers 13 residues. The CDR3 protein is CASETVNTGELFF. CDR3 sequence (DNA): TGTGCCAGCGAGACAGTAAACACCGGGGAGCTGTTTTTT.

This clone was seen a handful of times. V usage is TRBV28 and J usage is TRBJ2-7; TRBD1 agrees at 7 bases. The CDR3 totals 16 residues. The trim removed 6 bases at V and 5 bases at J, leaving 16 bases unmatched. The germline CDR1 and CDR2 sequences are MDHEN and SYDVKM. The CDR3 DNA sequence: TGTGCCAGCAGACCCGGATCCCGGACAGGAGTGGACGAGCAGTACTTC. Residues: CASRPGSRTGVDEQYF. Full variable domain (remainder filled in from reference TRBV28 and TRBJ2-7): DVKVTQSSRYLVKRTGEKVFLECVQDMDHENMFWYRQDPGLGLRLIYFSYDVKMKEKGDIPEGYSVSREKKERFSLILESASTNQTSMYLCASRPGSRTGVDEQYFGPGTRLTVT.

The chain is built from TRBV3-1 (or the pseudogene TRBV3-2) and TRBJ1-1, with a possible D match to TRBD1 (6 bases). V shed 3 bases and J shed 8 bases, with 19 bases lying between them. The CDR3 has 15 amino acids. The germline V gene has CDR1 LGHDT and CDR2 YNNKEL (reference sequence). CDR3 sequence: CASSHIRSGTQEAFF. For the CDR3, the DNA is TGTGCCAGCAGCCACATACGATCTGGGACACAGGAAGCTTTCTTT.

This rearrangement joins TRBV11-2 to TRBJ2-2; 7 bases line up with TRBD2. V shed 2 bases and J 4 bases; nucleotides not matched to a gene: 4. Germline V lookup: CDR1 SGHAT, CDR2 FQNNGV. The CDR3 is 15 amino acids. As DNA, the CDR3 is TGTGCCAGCAGCTTACATTTAGCGGGCACCGGGGAGCTGTTTTTT. Protein product: CASSLHLAGTGELFF.

The genes are TRBV5-4 and TRBJ2-3, with D possibly matching TRBD2 (6 bases). Germline V gives CDR1 SGHNT, CDR2 YYREEE (reference sequence). This CDR3 has 16 residues. Trimming removed 0 bases at V and 0 bases at J, with 11 bases between. The CDR3 DNA reads as TGTGCCAGCAGCTTGGTATTAGCGGCTAGCACAGATACGCAGTATTTT. Its protein is CASSLVLAASTDTQYF.

In this sample, this clone turned up a few times. The chain carries TRBV19 and TRBJ1-1; 7 bases are a match to TRBD1. Germline V lookup: CDR1 LNHDA, CDR2 SQIVND (reference sequence). This CDR3 comprises 13 residues. Unmatched junction bases numbered 4, after V lost 2 bases and J lost 7 bases. CDR3 protein: CASSIRGRLEAFF. The CDR3 DNA sequence: TGTGCCAGTAGTATAAGGGGGCGGCTTGAAGCTTTCTTT.

The rearrangement uses TRBV7-9 and TRBJ1-6; D is unresolved. Trimming removed 6 bases at V and 7 bases at J, with 13 bases between. Germline CDR1 and CDR2: SEHNR and FQNEAQ (reference sequence). CDR3 length: 14 residues. The CDR3 loop reads CASRDKSSNSPLHF. The CDR3, as DNA: TGTGCCAGCAGAGACAAATCGAGCAATTCACCCCTCCACTTT.

The chain couples TRBV2 to TRBJ2-3; TRBD2 agrees at 9 bases. The CDR3 covers 13 residues. The germline V gene encodes CDR1 SNHLY and CDR2 FYNNEI. V shed 9 bases and J 6 bases; nucleotides not matched to a gene: 7. This chain's CDR3 is CASGRGGTDTQYF. The CDR3 nucleotides read TGTGCCAGTGGGCGGGGGGGTACGGATACGCAGTATTTT.

This chain connects TRBV4-2 to TRBJ2-7, with D possibly being TRBD2 (6 bases). Trimming removed 0 bases at V and 7 bases at J, with 16 bases between. Germline loops: CDR1 LGHNA, CDR2 YNFKEQ. This CDR3 region has 15 residues. CDR3: CASSQDRGLSGEQYF. In nucleotides, the CDR3 is TGTGCCAGCAGCCAAGATCGGGGACTCTCGGGGGAGCAGTACTTC.

This clone was detected only a few times. The rearrangement links TRBV24-1 to TRBJ1-5; TRBD1 might be the D (6 bases). From germline, CDR1 is KGHDR and CDR2 SFDVKD. CDR3 size: 14 residues. The V end was cut by 7 bases, the J end by 3 bases, with 12 bases between. The CDR3 DNA is TGTGCCACCAGATGGACAGCTGACAATCAGCCCCAGCATTTT. Translating gives CATRWTADNQPQHF.

Here the CDR3 reads CASSQDTGLAAYEQYF. In DNA form, the CDR3 reads TGCGCCAGCAGCCAAGATACGGGACTAGCTGCCTACGAGCAGTACTTC. The J gene is TRBJ2-7, the V gene TRBV4-3; 9 bases match TRBD2. The germline CDR1 and CDR2 sequences are LGHNA and YSLEER. Trimming cost V 0 bases and J 2 bases; bases outside gene matches: 5. This CDR3 has 16 amino acids.